The 5 T cell receptor beta chains below were found in one sample sequenced in a study of PD-1 blockade in classical Hodgkin lymphoma. TCRdb's table, derived via immunoSEQ multiplex PCR, lists solely in-frame clones and lacks some. Of about 23,000 clones in the sample, 71% were seen once. In every patient, relapse followed autologous stem cell transplantation, while exposure to brentuximab vedotin differed. The sequencing used peripheral blood mononuclear cells (PBMCs), collected at baseline. The receptor source for this set is a human donor with classical Hodgkin lymphoma.

This sequence joins TRBV25-1 and TRBJ2-5, with 9 bases that match TRBD1. The CDR3 length is 13 residues. The germline gives CDR1 MGHDK, CDR2 SYGVNS. The V gene end was trimmed by 7 bases and the J gene end by 9 bases; junction bases not matched to a gene: 9. The CDR3 sequence is CASIAGTGFAQYF. DNA of the CDR3: TGTGCCAGCATCGCCGGGACAGGGTTCGCCCAGTACTTC.

This clone was observed a few times. A junction boundary mismatches the germline segment, possibly from a read error. The rearrangement uses TRBV7-2 and TRBJ1-5; 7 bases match TRBD1. CDR3 length: 15 amino acids. The V gene's germline CDR1 is SGHTA and CDR2 FQGNSA. This CDR3 reads CASSLRGTVNRPQHF. The DNA of the CDR3 is TGTGCCAGCAGCTTACGGGGGACAGTGAATCGGCCCCAGCATTTT.

V is TRBV11-2 and J is TRBJ1-4; no reliable D call. This CDR3 has 14 residues. The V and J ends lost 2 bases and 10 bases respectively, with 14 bases between them. Germline V lookup: CDR1 SGHAT, CDR2 FQNNGV. CDR3 coding DNA: TGTGCCAGCAGCTTAATAAGGTCGACGGGAAAACTGTTTTTT. This translates into CASSLIRSTGKLFF. The full variable domain, its missing parts supplied by reference TRBV11-2 and TRBJ1-4, is EAGVAQSPRYKIIEKRQSVAFWCNPISGHATLYWYQQILGQGPKLLIQFQNNGVVDDSQLPKDRFSAERLKGVDSTLKIQPAKLEDSAVYLCASSLIRSTGKLFFGSGTQLSVL.

This sequence joins TRBV2 and TRBJ2-1; 8 bases fit TRBD2. The V gene's germline CDR1 is SNHLY and CDR2 FYNNEI. This CDR3 spans 13 amino acids. Germline trimming cut 6 bases from V and 10 bases from J; bases unmatched to any gene: 8. CDR3 bases: TGTGCCAGCAGAAGGACTAGCTTAGTAGAGCAGTTCTTC. As protein: CASRRTSLVEQFF.

The chain carries TRBV5-1 and TRBJ1-2; 10 bases are a match to TRBD1. Germline lookup yields CDR1 SGHRS and CDR2 YFSETQ. This CDR3 comprises 17 residues. J gave up 7 bases and V 7 bases, and 19 bases lay outside the gene matches. The CDR3 here is CASWPGLGGQGSSGYTF. In nucleotides, the CDR3 is TGCGCCAGCTGGCCTGGATTGGGGGGACAGGGGAGTTCTGGCTACACCTTC.